The rows below give T cell receptor beta chains drawn from one sample of a study of T cell responses to AZD1222 COVID-19 vaccine. Generated by immunoSEQ multiplex PCR, the TCRdb table keeps only in-frame clones and is missing some. The sample lists around 120,000 clones; about nine tenths were seen once. Sequences were derived from peripheral blood, sampled on day 0 of MenACWY control vaccination. The receptors derive from an adult in good health. The CDR3 runs from the conserved cysteine through the conserved F or W. A D gene is named only where the DNA matches it firmly. Clone size, where shown, is once, few, many, or a class for clones that have expanded.

v_gene	j_gene	abundance	d_gene	CDR3aa	CDR3nt
TRBV7-2	TRBJ2-1	once	TRBD2	CASSSTSGIYNEQFF	TGTGCCAGCAGCTCGACTAGCGGGATCTACAATGAGCAGTTCTTC
TRBV11-2	TRBJ2-3	-	-	CASSNTDTQYF	TGTGCCAGCAGCAATACAGATACGCAGTATTTT
TRBV6-1	TRBJ1-1	-	-	CASSLNSPGAEAFF	TGTGCCAGCAGCCTAAATAGCCCAGGCGCTGAAGCTTTCTTT
TRBV19	TRBJ2-7	-	TRBD2	CASSMGASGTTYEQYF	TGTGCCAGTAGTATGGGGGCTAGCGGGACCACCTACGAGCAGTACTTC
TRBV18	TRBJ1-1	-	-	CASSPSITGSEAFF	TGTGCCAGCTCACCATCGATAACAGGGAGTGAAGCTTTCTTT
TRBV20-1	TRBJ1-1	-	-	CSKTPNTEAFF	TGCAGTAAGACCCCTAACACTGAAGCTTTCTTT
TRBV9	TRBJ2-3	-	TRBD1	CASSVRTGGGPDTQYF	TGTGCCAGCAGCGTTCGGACAGGGGGTGGCCCAGATACGCAGTATTTT
TRBV5-1	TRBJ2-2	-	-	CASSLGHVNTGELFF	TGCGCCAGCAGCTTGGGACATGTGAACACCGGGGAGCTGTTTTTT
TRBV27	TRBJ1-5	-	-	CASSPQPGHQPQHF	TGTGCCAGCAGTCCCCAGCCAGGTCATCAGCCCCAGCATTTT
TRBV7-2	TRBJ2-7	-	-	CASSSRRGEDYEQYF	TGTGCCAGCAGCTCTCGGCGCGGGGAAGATTACGAGCAGTACTTC
TRBV27	TRBJ1-2	-	-	CASSSLRNYGYTF	TGTGCCAGCAGTTCCCTCAGGAACTATGGCTACACCTTC
TRBV5-4	TRBJ1-5	-	-	CASSGRTQGQPQHF	TGTGCCAGCAGCGGAAGGACGCAGGGTCAGCCCCAGCATTTT
TRBV18	TRBJ2-1	-	-	CASSSTQGWEFF	TGTGCCAGCTCATCCACACAGGGTTGGGAGTTCTTC
TRBV9	TRBJ1-5	-	-	CASSFRMDQPQHF	TGTGCCAGCAGCTTCCGAATGGATCAGCCCCAGCATTTT
TRBV5-1	TRBJ2-7	-	TRBD2	CASSSGLASYEQYF	TGCGCCAGCAGCTCAGGACTAGCCTCCTACGAGCAGTACTTC
TRBV11-2	TRBJ2-2	-	TRBD2	CATRLAGPSTGELFF	TGTGCCACCCGACTAGCGGGACCCAGCACCGGGGAGCTGTTTTTT
TRBV6-5	TRBJ1-1	-	-	CASSYLRGQTNTEAFF	TGTGCCAGCAGTTACCTGCGAGGTCAGACAAACACTGAAGCTTTCTTT
TRBV10-3	TRBJ2-7	once	-	CAITTYEQYF	TGTGCCATCACCACCTACGAGCAGTACTTC
TRBV30	TRBJ2-5	-	-	CACSSAATQYF	TGTGCCTGTTCTAGCGCAGCGACCCAGTACTTC
TRBV24-1	TRBJ2-1	-	-	CATTGQPTSGEQFF	TGTGCCACCACAGGGCAGCCGACCTCTGGGGAGCAGTTCTTC
TRBV30	TRBJ2-3	-	TRBD2	CAWSVLAGIGTDTQYF	TGTGCCTGGAGTGTTTTAGCGGGGATCGGCACAGATACGCAGTATTTT
TRBV2	TRBJ2-7	-	-	CASSEDEVQQYF	TGTGCCAGCAGTGAAGACGAGGTTCAGCAGTACTTC
TRBV5-1	TRBJ2-7	few	TRBD1	CASSGRGSYEQYF	TGCGCCAGCAGTGGCAGGGGGTCCTACGAGCAGTACTTC